Following are 25 T cell receptor beta chains from one sample sequenced in a study of T cells after yellow fever vaccination. A single record per CDR3 protein comes from TCRdb applying MiXCR to the 5' RACE reads. The sample holds a few hundred thousand distinct CDR3 sequences; 18% are singletons and the top ten take 15% to 20%. The sequencing used PBMCs, collected before the yellow fever booster vaccination. These receptors were taken from a man aged 18 to 30 who received the YFV17D yellow fever vaccine.

The chain employs TRBV20-1 and TRBJ1-1; D is unresolved. Looked up from germline, CDR1 is DFQATT and CDR2 is SNEGSKA (reference sequence). The CDR3 consists of 12 residues. Trimming cost V 3 bases and J 11 bases, with 16 bases left between them. CDR3 loop: CSASRPLHQAFF. The CDR3 region has the DNA TGCAGTGCTAGTAGACCGCTCCACCAGGCTTTCTTT.

This clonotype was picked up a small number of times. The rearrangement joins TRBV7-2 to TRBJ2-2, with 12 bases aligning to TRBD2. The CDR3 length is 17 residues. Trimming cost V 5 bases and J 4 bases; bases outside gene matches: 8. Germline CDR1 reads SGHTA; CDR2 reads FQGNSA. The DNA for the CDR3 is TGTGCCAGCAGCATTGGAGGGGGACTAGCGGGCACCGGGGAGCTGTTTTTT. Protein product: CASSIGGGLAGTGELFF.

This clonotype was picked up a small number of times. The chain uses TRBV7-6 and TRBJ1-1; D is unclear. Trimming took off 2 bases at V and 4 bases at J, with 11 bases between the two ends. Germline V lookup: CDR1 SGHVS, CDR2 FNYEAQ. This CDR3 is 14 amino acids long. The CDR3 reads CASSLNERGTEAFF. The CDR3 region has the DNA TGTGCCAGCAGCTTAAACGAGAGAGGCACTGAAGCTTTCTTT. Together with reference TRBV7-6 and TRBJ1-1, the CDR3 gives the full variable domain: GAGVSQSPRYKVTKRGQDVALRCDPISGHVSLYWYRQALGQGPEFLTYFNYEAQQDKSGLPNDRFSAERPEGSISTLTIQRTEQRDSAMYRCASSLNERGTEAFFGQGTRLTVV.

This clonotype came up many times. The genes are TRBV20-1 and TRBJ1-2; D possibly corresponds to TRBD1 (6 bases). The CDR3 runs 14 residues. CDR1 and CDR2 from the germline V gene are DFQATT and SNEGSKA (reference sequence). The V gene lost 4 bases and the J gene lost 8 bases, with 20 bases spanning the gap. The DNA of the CDR3 is TGCAGTGCTATAAGGCCCCGGGAGGGGGGAGGCTACACCTTC. Amino acids: CSAIRPREGGGYTF.

The V call is TRBV10-3, the J call TRBJ2-7, with D uncertain. Germline-derived CDR1 and CDR2 are ENHRY and SYGVKD. Deletions cut 10 bases from V and 5 bases from J, with 21 bases between. CDR3 size: 14 residues. CDR3 region: CATAGRGVDNEQYV. CDR3 coding DNA: TGTGCCACCGCCGGTCGTGGTGTCGATAACGAGCAGTACGTC.

This rearrangement joins TRBV7-2 to TRBJ2-6; D remains ambiguous. The V end lost 1 base, the J end lost 0 bases, and 13 bases lay between the germline ends. The CDR3 consists of 18 residues. Germline V gene sequence: CDR1 SGHTA, CDR2 FQGNSA. CDR3 sequence (DNA): TGTGCCAGCAGCTTAGTAGCCATCACTGTCTCTGGGGCCAACGTCCTGACTTTC. Protein sequence: CASSLVAITVSGANVLTF.

This clonotype has at least ten counts. The genes are TRBV25-1 and TRBJ2-5, with 8 bases aligning to TRBD1. CDR1 is MGHDK and CDR2 is SYGVNS in the germline V gene. This CDR3 has 14 amino acids. J was trimmed by 5 bases and V by 2 bases; bases with no gene match: 4. The CDR3 coding sequence is TGTGCCAGCAGTGAACAGGGGGCATCGGAGACCCAGTACTTC. Its protein is CASSEQGASETQYF.

This chain joins TRBV27 and TRBJ2-5, with 8 bases lining up with TRBD2. The CDR3 runs to 17 residues. J lost 2 bases, V lost 1 base, and 9 bases had no gene match. The germline CDR1 and CDR2 sequences are MNHEY and SMNVEV (reference sequence). In DNA, the CDR3 is TGTGCCAGCAGTTTATTCGCCCGGGGGGGGAAACAAGAGACCCAGTACTTC. Amino acid sequence: CASSLFARGGKQETQYF.

This clonotype was seen only a few times. The chain joins TRBV20-1 to TRBJ2-7; no definite D call. Trimming took 0 bases from V and 5 from J, leaving 5 bases between them. Germline V gene data show CDR1 as DFQATT and CDR2 as SNEGSKA (reference sequence). CDR3 length equals 11 residues. CDR3 region: CSARELNEQYF. In DNA form, the CDR3 reads TGCAGTGCTAGAGAGCTGAACGAGCAGTACTTC.

The chain recombines TRBV7-9 with TRBJ2-7, with D tentatively TRBD1 or TRBD2 (6 bases each). Germline V gene sequence: CDR1 SEHNR, CDR2 FQNEAQ (reference sequence). Between the trimmed V and J ends, which lost 4 bases and 3 bases, there was a span of 10 bases. The CDR3 runs to 13 residues. The CDR3 sequence: CASSYRDFYEQYV. CDR3 in DNA: TGTGCCAGCAGCTACAGGGACTTCTACGAGCAGTACGTC.

This clonotype has only a few counts. The CDR3 DNA reads as TGTGCCAGCAGCTCGATAGGGCTCGGGGGGCTTTACACTGAAGCTTTCTTT. Translating gives CASSSIGLGGLYTEAFF. The chain joins TRBV21-1 to TRBJ1-1; the table assigns TRBD1, which was not confirmed against the DNA. TRBV21-1 is marked as a pseudogene. This CDR3 is 17 amino acids long.

In its sample, this clonotype was seen a few times. J is TRBJ2-1 and V is TRBV7-2; D is ambiguous. Trimming removed 5 bases at V and 5 bases at J, with 10 bases between. The CDR3 totals 13 residues. Germline values: CDR1 SGHTA, CDR2 FQGNSA. The chain's CDR3 is CASSPAENNEQFF. In nucleotides, the CDR3 is TGTGCCAGCAGCCCCGCGGAGAACAATGAGCAGTTCTTC. Filled out from reference TRBV7-2 and TRBJ2-1, the complete variable domain reads GAGVSQSPSNKVTEKGKDVELRCDPISGHTALYWYRQSLGQGLEFLIYFQGNSAPDKSGLPSDRFSAERTGGSVSTLTIQRTQQEDSAVYLCASSPAENNEQFFGPGTRLTVL.

This chain links TRBV15 with TRBJ1-1, with D possibly matching TRBD1 (5 bases). V was shortened by 0 bases and J by 5 bases, with 7 bases between the two germline ends. Germline CDR1 reads LNHNV; CDR2 reads YYDKDF (reference sequence). The CDR3 loop spans 13 amino acids. This CDR3 reads CATSRDGGTEAFF. In nucleotides, the CDR3 is TGTGCCACCAGCAGAGATGGGGGTACTGAAGCTTTCTTT. Variable domain in full (rest from reference TRBV15 and TRBJ1-1): DAMVIQNPRYQVTQFGKPVTLSCSQTLNHNVMYWYQQKSSQAPKLLFHYYDKDFNNEADTPDNFQSRRPNTSFCFLDIRSPGLGDTAMYLCATSRDGGTEAFFGQGTRLTVV.

V and J are TRBV12-3 or TRBV12-4 and TRBJ2-2; unclear D gene. This CDR3 has 15 residues. V was shortened by 2 bases and J by 3 bases, with 10 bases between the two germline ends. DNA of the CDR3: TGTGCCAGCAGTTTATCTGAACGGCACACCGGGGAGCTGTTTTTT. Translated, it gives CASSLSERHTGELFF.

This clonotype was seen a few times. V usage is TRBV19 and J usage is TRBJ2-2; maybe TRBD1 (6 bases). The germline V gene encodes CDR1 LNHDA and CDR2 SQIVND (reference sequence). Trimming shortened V by 5 bases and J by 3 bases, and 16 bases separated the two germline ends. This CDR3 is 16 amino acids long. This chain's CDR3 is CASSATRQDYTGELFF. DNA for the CDR3: TGTGCCAGTAGTGCCACAAGACAGGATTACACCGGGGAGCTGTTTTTT.

V gene TRBV6-5 combines with J gene TRBJ2-3; tentatively, D is TRBD1 or TRBD2 (5 bases each). Germline V gene data show CDR1 as MNHEY and CDR2 as SVGAGI. CDR3 length equals 14 residues. The V and J ends lost 8 bases and 3 bases respectively, with 15 bases between them. The CDR3 DNA sequence: TGTGCCAGCGGGGGAAGGGGAAGGACAGATACGCAGTATTTT. Amino acids: CASGGRGRTDTQYF.

This clonotype has a single count. This sequence joins TRBV5-5 and TRBJ1-1, with 10 bases that match TRBD1. Germline CDR1 and CDR2: SGHKS and YYEKEE (reference sequence). This CDR3 region has 12 residues. Trimming took 8 bases from V and 6 from J; bases not matched to a gene: 4. CDR3 DNA: TGTGCCAGTGGACAGGGGGGGCCTGAAGCTTTCTTT. It translates to CASGQGGPEAFF.

The chain combines TRBV7-2 with TRBJ1-5; 8 nucleotides match TRBD1. With V trimmed by 3 bases and J by 0 bases, 1 base remained unmatched. CDR1 SGHTA and CDR2 FQGNSA come from the germline V gene. CDR3 length: 15 amino acids. The CDR3 protein is CASSFGTGSNQPQHF. Written as DNA, the CDR3 is TGTGCCAGCAGCTTTGGGACAGGTAGCAATCAGCCCCAGCATTTT.

J is TRBJ1-3 and V is TRBV4-3; D is undetermined. The germline V gene encodes CDR1 LGHNA and CDR2 YSLEER. Trimming pared 4 bases from V and 0 bases from J, leaving 7 bases between. This CDR3 comprises 14 residues. This chain's CDR3 is CASSPINSGNTIYF. The CDR3 bases are TGCGCCAGCAGCCCTATAAACTCTGGAAACACCATATATTTT.

The J gene is TRBJ2-5, the V gene TRBV6-2 or TRBV6-3, with D unclear. In germline, CDR1 is MNHEY, CDR2 SVGEGT. V shed 2 bases and J shed 4 bases, with 11 bases lying between them. The CDR3 has 14 amino acids. CDR3 bases: TGTGCCAGCAGTTACGTACTATTGGGAGAGACCCAGTACTTC. This sequence encodes CASSYVLLGETQYF.

Ten or more counts support this clonotype. This chain connects TRBV5-6 to TRBJ2-1, with D perhaps being TRBD1 or TRBD2 (5 bases each). The CDR3 runs 13 residues. CDR1 and CDR2 from the germline V gene are SGHDT and YYEEEE. V was cut by 5 bases and J by 5 bases, with 11 bases left in between. CDR3 region: CASSLGVDNEQFF. The CDR3 DNA reads TGTGCCAGCAGTCTGGGGGTAGACAATGAGCAGTTCTTC.

The V and J genes are TRBV7-9 and TRBJ2-7; 8 positions agree with TRBD1. Germline CDR1 is SEHNR and CDR2 is FQNEAQ (reference sequence). The V segment lost 10 bases and the J segment 0 bases; nucleotides outside the gene matches: 5. The CDR3 has 13 residues. The CDR3 sequence: CATQGASSYEQYV. As DNA, the CDR3 is TGTGCCACCCAGGGGGCGAGCTCCTACGAGCAGTACGTC.

This clonotype was recorded a few times. A junction end diverges from the germline sequence, so it may reflect a read error. The chain employs TRBV5-5 and TRBJ1-4; D is undetermined. Per germline, CDR1 SGHKS and CDR2 YYEKEE (reference sequence). CDR3 size: 14 residues. The CDR3 here is CASRLEYANEKLFF. The CDR3 coding sequence is TGTGCCAGCAGGTTGGAGTACGCTAATGAAAAACTGTTTTTT. The variable domain in full, with the rest retrieved from reference TRBV5-5 and TRBJ1-4, is DAGVTQSPTHLIKTRGQQVTLRCSPISGHKSVSWYQQVLGQGPQFIFQYYEKEERGRGNFPDRFSARQFPNYSSELNVNALLLGDSALYLCASRLEYANEKLFFGSGTQLSVL.

The gene calls are TRBV20-1 and TRBJ2-7, with a tentative D call TRBD1 (5 bases). The germline V gene has CDR1 DFQATT and CDR2 SNEGSKA (reference sequence). V was cut by 2 bases and J by 5 bases, with 16 bases left in between. The CDR3 sequence is 14 residues long. Here the CDR3 reads CSARLPDKANEQYF. The CDR3, as DNA: TGCAGTGCTAGACTCCCGGACAAGGCGAACGAGCAGTACTTC.

This clonotype was seen only a few times. The genes are TRBV4-3 and TRBJ2-7, with D perhaps matching TRBD2 (5 bases). CDR3 length: 15 amino acids. Germline lookup yields CDR1 LGHNA and CDR2 YSLEER. V lost 0 bases, J lost 0 bases, and 9 bases lay in between. CDR3 protein: CASSQEGGPSYEQYF. CDR3 in DNA: TGCGCCAGCAGCCAAGAAGGAGGCCCCTCCTACGAGCAGTACTTC.